This T cell receptor (beta chain) was profiled in a study of T cell repertoires in cytomegalovirus infection. Study information: Public TCR beta signatures were indicative of both CMV infection and a matching HLA type. Findings of the study overall: Cumulated frequencies of public TCR beta families served to identify carriers of CMV plus the relevant HLA. HLA-C-restricted CMV clonotypes gave the most frequent clonotype in two of eight donors.

This clonotype has only a few counts. Antigen: not known. TCRdb called the reads again in MiXCR, with one record for every CDR3 protein. The sample yields 150,000 or so distinct CDR3 sequences, over 15% seen once. The receptor was derived from a human donor in good health (CMV status not recorded). Some clones in this sample may be carry-over from other donors' samples. The sequencing input was CD8+ T cells from PBMCs.

This chain's CDR3 is CASSHRGDNNQPQHF. CDR3 DNA: TGTGCCAGCAGCCACAGAGGGGACAACAATCAGCCCCAGCATTTT. The J gene is TRBJ1-5, the V gene TRBV7-8; tentative D call: TRBD1 (6 bases). V was cut by 5 bases and J by 3 bases, with 14 bases left in between. CDR3 length: 15 residues. Germline V gene sequence: CDR1 SGHVS, CDR2 FQNEAQ. Full variable domain (rest looked up from reference TRBV7-8 and TRBJ1-5): GAGVSQSPRYKVAKRGQDVALRCDPISGHVSLFWYQQALGQGPEFLTYFQNEAQLDKSGLPSDRFFAERPEGSVSTLKIQRTQQEDSAVYLCASSHRGDNNQPQHFGDGTRLSIL.